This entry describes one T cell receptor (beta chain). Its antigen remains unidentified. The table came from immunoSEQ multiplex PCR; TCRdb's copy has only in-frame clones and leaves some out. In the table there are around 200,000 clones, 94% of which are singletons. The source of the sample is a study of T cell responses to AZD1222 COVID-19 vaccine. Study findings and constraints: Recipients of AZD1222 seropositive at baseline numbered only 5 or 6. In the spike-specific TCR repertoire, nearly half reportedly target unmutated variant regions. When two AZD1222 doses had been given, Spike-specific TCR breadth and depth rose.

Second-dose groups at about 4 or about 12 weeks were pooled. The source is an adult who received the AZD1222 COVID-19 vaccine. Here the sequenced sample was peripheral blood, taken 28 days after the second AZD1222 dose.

The CDR3 loop is CSAGTNEKLFF. For the CDR3, the DNA is TGCAGTGCGGGCACAAATGAAAAACTGTTTTTT. The chain recombines TRBV20-1 with TRBJ1-4; no reliable D call. This CDR3 is built from 11 residues. V lost 6 bases, J lost 5 bases, and 7 bases lay in between. Germline CDR1 DFQATT, CDR2 SNEGSKA (reference sequence).